These T cell receptor beta chains were read from a single sample in a study of healthy donors' naive CD4 and CD8 T cells. In TCRdb, the reads were re-called with MiXCR into one record per CDR3 protein. The sample shows roughly 200,000 distinct CDR3 sequences, around 74% of them seen only once. Sequencing input: naive CD4+ and CD8+ T cells sorted from blood, pooled from several donors. The receptors were sampled from a pool of human donors in good health; the sample pools cells from several healthy donors. The CDR3 runs from the conserved cysteine through the conserved F or W. The order of the fields is V gene, CDR3 length, J gene, D gene, clone size, CDR3 DNA, CDR3 protein. The D gene is left open where the match is weak. Where a row states a size, it is once, few, many or the class of an expanded clone; other rows omit it.

v_call: TRBV5-1
cdr3_length: 15
j_call: TRBJ1-1
d_call: NA
clone_size: NA
cdr3_nt: TGCGCCAGCGCCGAAACACAGGGTTGGGGCACTGAAGCTTTCTTT
cdr3_aa: CASAETQGWGTEAFF

v_call: TRBV29-1
cdr3_length: 14
j_call: TRBJ2-1
d_call: TRBD1
clone_size: NA
cdr3_nt: TGCAGCGTTGAGGGAGACAGGGCGGTTAATGAGCAGTTCTTC
cdr3_aa: CSVEGDRAVNEQFF

v_call: TRBV5-5
cdr3_length: 14
j_call: TRBJ1-1
d_call: NA
clone_size: NA
cdr3_nt: TGTGCCAGCAGCCCAGACCCGACCTACACTGAAGCTTTCTTT
cdr3_aa: CASSPDPTYTEAFF

v_call: TRBV29-1
cdr3_length: 12
j_call: TRBJ2-3
d_call: NA
clone_size: NA
cdr3_nt: TGCAGCGTTGAAGACGGTAGCCAAACGCAGTATTTT
cdr3_aa: CSVEDGSQTQYF

v_call: TRBV5-4
cdr3_length: 18
j_call: TRBJ2-1
d_call: NA
clone_size: NA
cdr3_nt: TGTGCCAGCAGCTTGGATGGAAGGCAGCTTAGCTCCTACAATGAGCAGTTCTTC
cdr3_aa: CASSLDGRQLSSYNEQFF

v_call: TRBV6-1
cdr3_length: 14
j_call: TRBJ2-1
d_call: TRBD2
clone_size: NA
cdr3_nt: TGTGCCAGCAGTGAACTAGCGGGAGGAGGTGAGCAGTTCTTC
cdr3_aa: CASSELAGGGEQFF

v_call: TRBV12-3/TRBV12-4
cdr3_length: 13
j_call: TRBJ2-5
d_call: TRBD1
clone_size: NA
cdr3_nt: TGTGCCAGCACAGGACAGGAAGAAGAGACCCAGTACTTC
cdr3_aa: CASTGQEEETQYF

v_call: TRBV5-6
cdr3_length: 13
j_call: TRBJ1-5
d_call: NA
clone_size: NA
cdr3_nt: TGTGCCAGCAGCTTCGGCGTCAATCAGCCCCAGCATTTT
cdr3_aa: CASSFGVNQPQHF

v_call: TRBV15
cdr3_length: 15
j_call: TRBJ2-5
d_call: NA
clone_size: NA
cdr3_nt: TGTGCCACCAGCAGAGATCCCGGACCAGAAGAGACCCAGTACTTC
cdr3_aa: CATSRDPGPEETQYF

v_call: TRBV7-6
cdr3_length: 17
j_call: TRBJ2-2
d_call: NA
clone_size: few
cdr3_nt: TGTGCCAGCAGCTTAAAATCCGGGACACCAAGTACCGGGGAGCTGTTTTTT
cdr3_aa: CASSLKSGTPSTGELFF

v_call: TRBV19
cdr3_length: 14
j_call: TRBJ2-7
d_call: TRBD1
clone_size: NA
cdr3_nt: TGTGCCAGTACTGGGACAGGGACGTCCTACGAGCAGTACTTC
cdr3_aa: CASTGTGTSYEQYF